This record covers a single T cell receptor (beta chain). From germline, CDR1 is MNHNS and CDR2 SASEGT. The CDR3 extends over 14 amino acids. V shed 6 bases and J shed 4 bases, with 12 bases lying between them. This entry comes from a study of siplizumab effects on memory and regulatory T cells. The method was immunoSEQ multiplex PCR; TCRdb's version includes in-frame clones alone and lacks a portion of them. Of some 96,000 clones listed, about 94% are singletons. The sample taken for sequencing was non-Treg CD4+ T cells sorted from blood. The chain uses TRBV6-1 and TRBJ2-2, with TRBD1 as a possible D gene (6 bases). The sequence derives from a human donor in good health. The CDR3 spells CASSLTGFTGELFF. In nucleotides, the CDR3 is TGTGCCAGCAGCTTAACAGGGTTCACCGGGGAGCTGTTTTTT.